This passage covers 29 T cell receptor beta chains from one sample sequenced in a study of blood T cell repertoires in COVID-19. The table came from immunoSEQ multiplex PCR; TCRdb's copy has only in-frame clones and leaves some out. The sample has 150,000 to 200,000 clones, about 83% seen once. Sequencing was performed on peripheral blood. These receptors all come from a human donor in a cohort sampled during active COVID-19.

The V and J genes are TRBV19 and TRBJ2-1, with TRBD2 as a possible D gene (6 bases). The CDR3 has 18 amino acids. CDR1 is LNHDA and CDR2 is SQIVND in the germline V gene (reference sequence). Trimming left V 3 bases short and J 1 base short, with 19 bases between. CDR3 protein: CASSMKGGTSISYNEQFF. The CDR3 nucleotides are TGTGCCAGTAGTATGAAGGGCGGGACCTCCATTTCCTACAATGAGCAGTTCTTC.

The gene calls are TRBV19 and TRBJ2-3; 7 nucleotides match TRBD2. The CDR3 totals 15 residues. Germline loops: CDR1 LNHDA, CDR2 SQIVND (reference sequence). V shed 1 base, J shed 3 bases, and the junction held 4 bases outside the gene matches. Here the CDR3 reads CASSIGERETDTQYF. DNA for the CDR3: TGTGCCAGTAGTATAGGGGAGCGGGAAACAGATACGCAGTATTTT.

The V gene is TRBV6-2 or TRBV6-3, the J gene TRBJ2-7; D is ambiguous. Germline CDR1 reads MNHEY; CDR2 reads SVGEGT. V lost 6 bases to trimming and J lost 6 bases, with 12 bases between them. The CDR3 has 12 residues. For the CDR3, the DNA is TGTGCCAGCAGCCAAAGACCGGGCGAGCAGTACTTC. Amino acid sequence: CASSQRPGEQYF.

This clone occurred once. The CDR3, as DNA: TGTGCCTGGGCTGGGGAGGGAGAGACCCAGTACTTC. Translation gives CAWAGEGETQYF. The chain links TRBV30 to TRBJ2-5, with 7 bases that match TRBD2. Germline V gene data show CDR1 as GTSNPN and CDR2 as SVGIG (reference sequence). CDR3 length: 12 residues. V was pared by 5 bases and J by 4 bases, with 4 bases of the junction left unmatched.

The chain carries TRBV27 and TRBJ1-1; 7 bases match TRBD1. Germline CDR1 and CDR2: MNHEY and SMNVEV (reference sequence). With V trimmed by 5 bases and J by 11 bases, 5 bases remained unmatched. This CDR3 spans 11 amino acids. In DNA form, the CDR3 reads TGTGCCAGCAGTCACGACAGGGAGGCTTTCTTT. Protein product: CASSHDREAFF.

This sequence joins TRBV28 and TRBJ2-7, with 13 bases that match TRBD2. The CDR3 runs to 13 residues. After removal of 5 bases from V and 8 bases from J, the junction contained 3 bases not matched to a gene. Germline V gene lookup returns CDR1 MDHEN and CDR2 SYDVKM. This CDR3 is CASSPGLAGKQYF. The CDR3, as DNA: TGTGCCAGCAGTCCGGGACTAGCGGGAAAGCAGTACTTC.

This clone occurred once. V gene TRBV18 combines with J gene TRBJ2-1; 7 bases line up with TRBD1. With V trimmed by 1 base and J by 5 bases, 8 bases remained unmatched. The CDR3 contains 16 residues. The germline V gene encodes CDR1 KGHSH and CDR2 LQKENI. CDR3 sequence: CASSPRKQGYHNEQFF. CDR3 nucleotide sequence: TGTGCCAGCTCACCACGGAAACAGGGGTATCACAATGAGCAGTTCTTC.

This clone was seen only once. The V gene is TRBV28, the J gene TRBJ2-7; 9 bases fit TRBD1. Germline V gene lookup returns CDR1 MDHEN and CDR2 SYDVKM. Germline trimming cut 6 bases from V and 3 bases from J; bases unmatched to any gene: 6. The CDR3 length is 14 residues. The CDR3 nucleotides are TGTGCCAGCAGGTCACAGGGGGCAGGCTACGAGCAGTACTTC. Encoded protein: CASRSQGAGYEQYF.

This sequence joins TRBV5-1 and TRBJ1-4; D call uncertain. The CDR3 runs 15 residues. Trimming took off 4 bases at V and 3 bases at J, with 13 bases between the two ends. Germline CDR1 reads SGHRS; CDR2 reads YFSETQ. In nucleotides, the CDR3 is TGCGCCAGCAGCCCCGGCGGACTGGCTAATGAAAAACTGTTTTTT. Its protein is CASSPGGLANEKLFF.

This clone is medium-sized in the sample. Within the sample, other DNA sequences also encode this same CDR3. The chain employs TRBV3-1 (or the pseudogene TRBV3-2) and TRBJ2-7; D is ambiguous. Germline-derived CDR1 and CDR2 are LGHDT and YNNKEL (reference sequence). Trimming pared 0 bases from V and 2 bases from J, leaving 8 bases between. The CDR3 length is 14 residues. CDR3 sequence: CASSQDLGTYEQYF. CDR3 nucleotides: TGTGCCAGCAGCCAAGATCTAGGTACCTACGAGCAGTACTTC.

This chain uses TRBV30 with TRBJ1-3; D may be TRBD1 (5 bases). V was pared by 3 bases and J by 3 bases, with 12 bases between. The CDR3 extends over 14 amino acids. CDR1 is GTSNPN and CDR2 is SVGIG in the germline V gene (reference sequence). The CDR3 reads CAWRYQGFGNTIYF. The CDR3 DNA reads TGTGCCTGGAGGTATCAGGGTTTTGGAAACACCATATATTTT.

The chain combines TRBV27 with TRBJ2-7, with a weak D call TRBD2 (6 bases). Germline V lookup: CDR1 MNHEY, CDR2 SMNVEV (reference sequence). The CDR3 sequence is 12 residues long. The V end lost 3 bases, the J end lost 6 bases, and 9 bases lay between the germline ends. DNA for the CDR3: TGTGCCAGCAGTTTCGGAGGGTTCGAGCAGTACTTC. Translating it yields CASSFGGFEQYF.

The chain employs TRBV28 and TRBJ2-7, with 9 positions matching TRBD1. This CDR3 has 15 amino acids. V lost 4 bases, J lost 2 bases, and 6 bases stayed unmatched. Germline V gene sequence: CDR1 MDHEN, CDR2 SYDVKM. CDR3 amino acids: CASSSRQGEAYEQYF. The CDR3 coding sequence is TGTGCCAGCAGTTCCCGACAGGGGGAAGCCTACGAGCAGTACTTC.

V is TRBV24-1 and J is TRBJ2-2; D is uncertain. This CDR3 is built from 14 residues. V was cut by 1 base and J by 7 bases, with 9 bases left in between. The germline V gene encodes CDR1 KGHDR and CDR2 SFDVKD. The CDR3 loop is CATSDFRNRGELFF. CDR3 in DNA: TGTGCCACCAGTGATTTCCGTAATCGCGGGGAGCTGTTTTTT.

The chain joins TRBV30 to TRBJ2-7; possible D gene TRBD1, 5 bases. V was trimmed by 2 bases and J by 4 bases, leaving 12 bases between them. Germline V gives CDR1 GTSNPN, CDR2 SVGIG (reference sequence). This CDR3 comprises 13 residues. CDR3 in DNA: TGTGCCTGGAGTTTTGACAGTACTTACGAGCAGTACTTC. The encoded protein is CAWSFDSTYEQYF.

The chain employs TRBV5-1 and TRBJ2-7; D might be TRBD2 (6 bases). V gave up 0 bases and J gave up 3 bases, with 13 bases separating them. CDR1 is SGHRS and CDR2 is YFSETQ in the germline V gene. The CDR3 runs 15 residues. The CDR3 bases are TGCGCCAGCAGCTTGGCTGGCGGGATTGACTACGAGCAGTACTTC. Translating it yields CASSLAGGIDYEQYF.

This CDR3 is CATSRGGGTEAFF. The CDR3 DNA sequence: TGTGCCACCTCCAGAGGGGGGGGCACTGAAGCTTTCTTT. The chain joins TRBV24-1 to TRBJ1-1; maybe TRBD1 (6 bases). There are 13 residues in the CDR3. Germline V gene data show CDR1 as KGHDR and CDR2 as SFDVKD. With 9 bases removed from V and 4 bases from J, the gap between germline ends came to 14 bases.

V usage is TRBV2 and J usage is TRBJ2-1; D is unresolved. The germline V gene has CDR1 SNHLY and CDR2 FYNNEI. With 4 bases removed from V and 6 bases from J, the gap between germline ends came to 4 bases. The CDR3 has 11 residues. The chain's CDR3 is CASSVINEQFF. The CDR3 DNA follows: TGTGCCAGCAGTGTTATCAATGAGCAGTTCTTC.

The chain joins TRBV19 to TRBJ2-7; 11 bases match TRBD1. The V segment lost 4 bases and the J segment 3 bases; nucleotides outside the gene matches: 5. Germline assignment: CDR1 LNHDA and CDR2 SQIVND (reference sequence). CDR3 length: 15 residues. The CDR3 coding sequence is TGTGCCAGTAGTACAGCCGGGACAGGGGGCTACGAGCAGTACTTC. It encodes CASSTAGTGGYEQYF. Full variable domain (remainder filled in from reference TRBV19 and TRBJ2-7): DGGITQSPKYLFRKEGQNVTLSCEQNLNHDAMYWYRQDPGQGLRLIYYSQIVNDFQKGDIAEGYSVSREKKESFPLTVTSAQKNPTAFYLCASSTAGTGGYEQYFGPGTRLTVT.

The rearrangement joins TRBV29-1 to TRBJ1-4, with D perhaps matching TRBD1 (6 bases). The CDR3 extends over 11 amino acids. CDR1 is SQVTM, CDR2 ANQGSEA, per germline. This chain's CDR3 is CVAGVNEKLFF. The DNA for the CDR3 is TGCGTTGCAGGGGTAAACGAAAAACTGTTTTTT.

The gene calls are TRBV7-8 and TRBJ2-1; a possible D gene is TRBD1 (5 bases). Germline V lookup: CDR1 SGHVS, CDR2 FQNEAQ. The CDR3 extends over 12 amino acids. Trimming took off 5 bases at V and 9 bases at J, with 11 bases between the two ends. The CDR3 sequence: CASSARAFEQFF. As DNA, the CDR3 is TGTGCCAGCAGCGCCAGGGCTTTTGAGCAGTTCTTC.

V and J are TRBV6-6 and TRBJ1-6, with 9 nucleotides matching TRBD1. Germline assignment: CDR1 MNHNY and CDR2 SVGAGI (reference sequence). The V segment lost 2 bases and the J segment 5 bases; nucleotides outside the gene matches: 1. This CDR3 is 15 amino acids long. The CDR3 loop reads CASSYRDRDNSPLHF. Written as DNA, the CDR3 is TGTGCCAGCAGTTACCGGGACAGGGATAATTCACCCCTCCACTTT.

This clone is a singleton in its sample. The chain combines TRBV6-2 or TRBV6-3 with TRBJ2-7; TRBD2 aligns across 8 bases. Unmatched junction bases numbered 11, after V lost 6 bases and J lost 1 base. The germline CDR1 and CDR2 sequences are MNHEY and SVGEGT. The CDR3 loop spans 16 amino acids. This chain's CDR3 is CASSPRRGGLSYEQYF. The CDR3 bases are TGTGCCAGCAGCCCACGACGCGGGGGGCTATCCTACGAGCAGTACTTC.

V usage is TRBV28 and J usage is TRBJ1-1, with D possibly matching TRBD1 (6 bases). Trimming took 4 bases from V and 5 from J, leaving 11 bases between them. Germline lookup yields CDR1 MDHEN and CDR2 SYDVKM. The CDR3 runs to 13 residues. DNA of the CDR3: TGTGCCAGCAGTTCTGCAGGGGAAACTGAAGCTTTCTTT. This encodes CASSSAGETEAFF. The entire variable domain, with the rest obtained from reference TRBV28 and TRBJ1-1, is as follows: DVKVTQSSRYLVKRTGEKVFLECVQDMDHENMFWYRQDPGLGLRLIYFSYDVKMKEKGDIPEGYSVSREKKERFSLILESASTNQTSMYLCASSSAGETEAFFGQGTRLTVV.

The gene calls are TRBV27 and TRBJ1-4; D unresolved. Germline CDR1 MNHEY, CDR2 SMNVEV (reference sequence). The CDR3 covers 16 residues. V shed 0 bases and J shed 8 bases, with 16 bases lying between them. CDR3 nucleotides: TGTGCCAGCAGTTTATCGACCGGCGGGTTGGGGGAAAAACTGTTTTTT. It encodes CASSLSTGGLGEKLFF.

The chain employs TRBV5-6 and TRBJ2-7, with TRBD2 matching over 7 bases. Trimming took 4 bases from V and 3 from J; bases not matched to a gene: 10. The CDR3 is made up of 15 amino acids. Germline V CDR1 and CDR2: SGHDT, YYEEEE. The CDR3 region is CASSLWGGNFYEQYF. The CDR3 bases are TGTGCCAGCAGCCTCTGGGGGGGAAATTTCTACGAGCAGTACTTC.

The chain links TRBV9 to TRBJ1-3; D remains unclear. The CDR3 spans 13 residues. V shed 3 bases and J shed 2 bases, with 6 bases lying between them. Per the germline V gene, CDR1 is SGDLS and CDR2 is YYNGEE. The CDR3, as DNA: TGTGCCAGCAGCGCCCGTACTGGAAACACCATATATTTT. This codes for CASSARTGNTIYF.

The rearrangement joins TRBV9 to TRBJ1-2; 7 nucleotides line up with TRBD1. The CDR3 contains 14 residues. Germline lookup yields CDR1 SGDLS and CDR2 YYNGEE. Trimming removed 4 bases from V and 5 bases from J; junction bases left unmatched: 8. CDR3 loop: CASSPSETGYGYTF. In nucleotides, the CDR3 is TGTGCCAGCAGCCCCAGCGAGACAGGGTATGGCTACACCTTC.

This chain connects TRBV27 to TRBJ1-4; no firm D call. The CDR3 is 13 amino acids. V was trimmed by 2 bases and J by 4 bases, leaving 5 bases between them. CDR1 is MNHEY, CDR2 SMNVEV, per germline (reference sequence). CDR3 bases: TGTGCCAGCAGTTTACCCAATAATGAAAAACTGTTTTTT. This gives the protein CASSLPNNEKLFF.